This T cell receptor (beta chain) derives from a study of shared clonotypes between healthy human individuals. Study in general: The people who gave samples were a couple of women and three men aged 18 to 49.

The authors divided CD4+ cells into CD45RA+ naive and CD45RA-negative memory subsets. For this clone: Antigen specificity is unknown.

Per the original data handling: Without quality scores, immunoSEQ junctional reads could not be filtered like full-length reads. The method was immunoSEQ multiplex PCR; TCRdb's version includes in-frame clones alone and lacks a portion of them. V and J calls and clone size come straight from that table; D and trimming were deduced from the DNA. This repertoire shows 1.4 million to 1.5 million clones, around 95% found once; its top ten account for approximately 1.1%. CDR1 and CDR2 (germline): SGHNT, YYREEE (reference sequence). The CDR3 runs to 16 residues. The V end lost 0 bases, the J end lost 0 bases, and 10 bases lay between the germline ends. Regarding the study as a whole: Memory subsets generally showed lower estimated richness than naive subsets.

V gene TRBV5-4 combines with J gene TRBJ2-1, with a possible D match to TRBD2 (5 bases). This TCR derives from a young man in good health. Sample: naive CD4+ T cells sorted from blood. As for subset: CD45RA+ positively selected. CDR3 protein: CASSLARGSSYNEQFF. Written as DNA, the CDR3 is TGTGCCAGCAGCTTGGCCCGGGGTTCCTCCTACAATGAGCAGTTCTTC.